What follows are 18 T cell receptor beta chains derived from one specimen sequenced in a study of cytomegalovirus exposure and HLA in healthy donors. In the PCR, 60 Vbeta and 13 Jbeta primers were used. Profiled with immunoSEQ multiplex PCR; TCRdb holds only in-frame clones, not every one. This sample yields 190,000 or so clones, of which around 83% are seen a single time; around 1.6% belongs to the top ten. Sequencing used PBMCs. The receptor set was obtained from a man aged 50-59 years in good health and CMV-seronegative.

This clone was seen just once. V and J are TRBV7-2 and TRBJ2-1; a weak D match, TRBD2 (6 bases). CDR3 length: 12 amino acids. Deletions cut 5 bases from V and 12 bases from J, with 14 bases between. Germline values: CDR1 SGHTA, CDR2 FQGNSA. The CDR3: CASSISGRGQFF. The CDR3, as DNA: TGTGCCAGCAGCATTAGCGGCCGGGGGCAGTTCTTC.

This clone has only a few counts. The chain is built from TRBV4-2 and TRBJ1-3; 7 positions agree with TRBD1. CDR1 LGHNA and CDR2 YNFKEQ come from the germline V gene. Trimming took 1 base from V and 8 from J; bases not matched to a gene: 8. The CDR3 runs to 15 residues. CDR3 region: CASSQGWGRGDTIYF. Written as DNA, the CDR3 is TGTGCCAGCAGCCAAGGATGGGGCAGGGGGGACACCATATATTTT.

This chain joins TRBV15 and TRBJ2-3; TRBD2 is a possible D gene (5 bases). The CDR3 runs to 14 residues. Germline V lookup: CDR1 LNHNV, CDR2 YYDKDF (reference sequence). V was shortened by 7 bases and J by 4 bases, with 15 bases between the two germline ends. This CDR3 reads CATNSPGSADTQYF. In nucleotides, the CDR3 is TGTGCCACCAATTCTCCGGGGTCGGCAGATACGCAGTATTTT. The full variable domain, its missing parts supplied by reference TRBV15 and TRBJ2-3, is DAMVIQNPRYQVTQFGKPVTLSCSQTLNHNVMYWYQQKSSQAPKLLFHYYDKDFNNEADTPDNFQSRRPNTSFCFLDIRSPGLGDTAMYLCATNSPGSADTQYFGPGTRLTVL.

This chain links TRBV7-2 with TRBJ1-1; D unresolved. Germline V gene sequence: CDR1 SGHTA, CDR2 FQGNSA. Trimming cost V 5 bases and J 1 base, with 5 bases left between them. This CDR3 contains 12 residues. CDR3 residues: CASSPQNTEAFF. In nucleotides, the CDR3 is TGTGCCAGCAGCCCCCAGAACACTGAAGCTTTCTTT.

The gene calls are TRBV5-1 and TRBJ2-5; the match to TRBD1 covers 8 bases. Germline V gene data show CDR1 as SGHRS and CDR2 as YFSETQ. CDR3 length equals 14 residues. Trimming removed 4 bases from V and 3 bases from J; junction bases left unmatched: 5. The CDR3 region has the DNA TGCGCCAGCAGCCCCGGACAGGGAAAAGAGACCCAGTACTTC. Translated: CASSPGQGKETQYF.

V gene TRBV4-3 combines with J gene TRBJ2-1; the D gene is possibly TRBD2 (6 bases). CDR1 and CDR2 from the germline V gene are LGHNA and YSLEER. V was clipped by 2 bases and J by 0 bases, with 11 bases between them. The CDR3 length is 16 residues. This chain's CDR3 is CASSQTGTASYNEQFF. DNA of the CDR3: TGCGCCAGCAGCCAAACCGGGACTGCCTCCTACAATGAGCAGTTCTTC.

This rearrangement joins TRBV5-4 to TRBJ2-5, with D tentatively TRBD2 (6 bases). CDR1 SGHNT and CDR2 YYREEE come from the germline V gene (reference sequence). Trimming shortened V by 7 bases and J by 2 bases, and 15 bases separated the two germline ends. The CDR3 contains 14 residues. The CDR3 is CASGARGRQETQYF. The CDR3 DNA reads as TGTGCCAGCGGGGCGCGGGGAAGACAAGAGACCCAGTACTTC.

The chain links TRBV7-2 to TRBJ2-6; D may be TRBD1 (6 bases). In germline, CDR1 is SGHTA, CDR2 FQGNSA. This CDR3 is 17 amino acids long. Trimming removed 0 bases from V and 1 base from J, with 10 bases in between. The CDR3 loop is CASSLAYRASGANVLTF. As DNA, the CDR3 is TGTGCCAGCAGCTTAGCTTACAGGGCATCTGGGGCCAACGTCCTGACTTTC.

The chain joins TRBV15 to TRBJ2-5, with 7 bases identical to TRBD2. The DNA end lines up better with TRBJ2-7; the J call may be wrong. The CDR3 length is 15 residues. Germline V lookup: CDR1 LNHNV, CDR2 YYDKDF (reference sequence). The CDR3, as DNA: TGTGCCACCAGCAGAGAACTAGCGACGAACTACGAGCAGTACTTC. This gives the protein CATSRELATNYEQYF.

Regarding this clone: Compared with germline, one end of the junction differs, possibly owing to a read error. The chain carries TRBV29-1 and TRBJ2-5, with D perhaps TRBD2 (5 bases). The V gene's germline CDR1 is SQVTM and CDR2 ANQGSEA. The length of the CDR3 is 8 residues. Written as DNA, the CDR3 is TGCAGCGTTGACCCCGGGAACTTC. This sequence encodes CSVDPGNF.

The chain employs TRBV21-1 and TRBJ2-1; TRBD2, the table's D call, lacks a check against the DNA. TRBV21-1 is given as a pseudogene. The CDR3 extends over 18 amino acids. Written as DNA, the CDR3 is TGTGCCAGCAGCAGGGCCGGGACTAGCGGGAGATCCTACAATGAGCAGTTCTTC. Protein: CASSRAGTSGRSYNEQFF.

V is TRBV5-1 and J is TRBJ2-5; D is ambiguous. There are 13 residues in the CDR3. With 6 bases removed from V and 2 bases from J, the gap between germline ends came to 11 bases. Germline V gives CDR1 SGHRS, CDR2 YFSETQ. This chain's CDR3 is CASNRYMQETQYF. CDR3 DNA sequence: TGCGCCAGCAATCGCTATATGCAAGAGACCCAGTACTTC.

The gene calls are TRBV6-6 and TRBJ2-7; TRBD2 matches 12 bases. Trimming removed 6 bases from V and 0 bases from J; junction bases left unmatched: 6. There are 16 residues in the CDR3. Germline CDR1 MNHNY, CDR2 SVGAGI (reference sequence). This CDR3 is CASSPGLAGSSYEQYF. DNA of the CDR3: TGTGCCAGCAGCCCGGGACTAGCGGGCAGCTCCTACGAGCAGTACTTC.

The rearrangement joins TRBV29-1 to TRBJ1-1, with 7 bases lining up with TRBD1. Germline V gene sequence: CDR1 SQVTM, CDR2 ANQGSEA. CDR3 size: 13 residues. V shed 4 bases and J 3 bases; nucleotides not matched to a gene: 5. The CDR3 DNA reads as TGCAGCGTTGGTGAACAGGGGTACACTGAAGCTTTCTTT. Its translation is CSVGEQGYTEAFF.

The V and J genes are TRBV7-9 and TRBJ1-1; D possibly corresponds to TRBD1 (5 bases). The CDR3 is 15 amino acids. Germline CDR1 is SEHNR and CDR2 is FQNEAQ (reference sequence). Trimming left V 4 bases short and J 5 bases short, with 17 bases between. CDR3 DNA sequence: TGTGCCAGCAGCTCCCCGGGGGGGATCAGGACTGAAGCTTTCTTT. Protein product: CASSSPGGIRTEAFF.

CDR3 DNA sequence: TGCGCCAGCAGCTCGCAAGCGGCGACCGCCACAGATACGCAGTATTTT. Translated: CASSSQAATATDTQYF. The chain couples TRBV5-1 to TRBJ2-3; TRBD2 is a possible D gene (5 bases). Trimming removed 3 bases at V and 2 bases at J, with 16 bases between. The CDR3 length is 16 residues. Germline V gene data show CDR1 as SGHRS and CDR2 as YFSETQ.

The chain carries TRBV5-6 and TRBJ2-5, with 12 bases fitting TRBD2. The CDR3 sequence is 17 residues long. Losses at the gene ends were 0 bases for V and 2 bases for J; bases not matched to a gene: 5. CDR1 SGHDT and CDR2 YYEEEE come from the germline V gene. This chain's CDR3 is CASSLVGLAGGQETQYF. In DNA, the CDR3 is TGTGCCAGCAGCTTGGTAGGGCTAGCGGGGGGGCAAGAGACCCAGTACTTC.

The V and J genes are TRBV28 and TRBJ2-7; TRBD2 agrees at 10 bases. Trimming took 6 bases from V and 5 from J; bases not matched to a gene: 10. The CDR3 is 15 amino acids. Germline V gives CDR1 MDHEN, CDR2 SYDVKM. The CDR3 region is CASSLGGLAIHEQYF. The CDR3 DNA reads TGTGCCAGCAGCTTAGGGGGACTAGCGATCCACGAGCAGTACTTC.